Detailed here is one T cell receptor (beta chain). V was trimmed by 4 bases and J by 7 bases, leaving 11 bases between them. This CDR3 has 14 residues. Germline loops: CDR1 MRHNA, CDR2 SNTAGT. This specimen comes from a study of T cell changes during pregnancy in multiple sclerosis. TCRdb's table, derived via immunoSEQ multiplex PCR, lists solely in-frame clones and lacks some. The sample lists around 39,000 clones, 85% to 95% occurring once. The V and J genes are TRBV6-4 and TRBJ1-6; a weak D match, TRBD1 (6 bases). The sequence was obtained from a female donor in good health, enrolled as a control in a pregnancy study. The starting material was CD4+ T cells from peripheral blood mononuclear cells, obtained in the third trimester of pregnancy. CDR3 protein: CASSVQGDNSPLHF. The CDR3 nucleotides are TGTGCCAGCAGTGTACAGGGAGACAATTCACCCCTCCACTTT.